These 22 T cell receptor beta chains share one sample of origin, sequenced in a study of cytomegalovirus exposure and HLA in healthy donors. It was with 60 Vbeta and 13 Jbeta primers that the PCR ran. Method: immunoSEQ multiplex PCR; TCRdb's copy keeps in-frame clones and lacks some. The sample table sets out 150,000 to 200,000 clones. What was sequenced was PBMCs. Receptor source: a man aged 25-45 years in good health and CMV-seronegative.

As DNA, the CDR3 is TGCGCCAGCAGCCCCCTCCAGGGTGCCTACGAGCAGTACTTC. It yields the protein CASSPLQGAYEQYF. The rearrangement uses TRBV5-1 and TRBJ2-5; D possibly corresponds to TRBD1 (5 bases). Matching the DNA end better, TRBJ2-7 makes the J call doubtful. CDR1 is SGHRS and CDR2 is YFSETQ in the germline V gene. CDR3 length equals 14 residues.

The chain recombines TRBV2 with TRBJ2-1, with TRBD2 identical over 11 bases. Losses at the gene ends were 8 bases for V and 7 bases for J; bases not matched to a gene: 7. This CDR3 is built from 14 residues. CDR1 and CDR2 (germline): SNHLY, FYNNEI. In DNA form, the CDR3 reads TGTGCCAGCTTTCCTATAGCGGGAGGGAATGAGCAGTTCTTC. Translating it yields CASFPIAGGNEQFF.

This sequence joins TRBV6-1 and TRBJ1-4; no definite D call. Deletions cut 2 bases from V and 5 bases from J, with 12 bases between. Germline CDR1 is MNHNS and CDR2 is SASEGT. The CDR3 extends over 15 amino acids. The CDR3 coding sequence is TGTGCCAGCAGTGAAATGGCAGGCCTGAATGAAAAACTGTTTTTT. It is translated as CASSEMAGLNEKLFF.

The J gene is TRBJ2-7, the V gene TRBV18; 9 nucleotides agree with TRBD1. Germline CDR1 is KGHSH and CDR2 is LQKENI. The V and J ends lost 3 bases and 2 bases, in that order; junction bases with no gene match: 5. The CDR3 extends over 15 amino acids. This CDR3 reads CASSPGTGRTYEQYF. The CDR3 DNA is TGTGCCAGCTCACCCGGGACAGGGCGTACCTACGAGCAGTACTTC.

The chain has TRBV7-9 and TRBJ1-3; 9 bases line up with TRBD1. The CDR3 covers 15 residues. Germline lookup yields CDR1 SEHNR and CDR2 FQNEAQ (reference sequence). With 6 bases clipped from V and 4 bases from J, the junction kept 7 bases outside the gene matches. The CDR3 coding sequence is TGTGCCAGCAGTTCCGACAGGGGGAGAGGAAACACCATATATTTT. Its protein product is CASSSDRGRGNTIYF.

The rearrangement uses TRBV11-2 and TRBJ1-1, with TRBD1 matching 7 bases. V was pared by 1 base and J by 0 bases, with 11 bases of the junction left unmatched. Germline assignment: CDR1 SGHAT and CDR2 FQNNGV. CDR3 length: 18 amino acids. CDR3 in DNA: TGTGCCAGCAGCTTAGCCCCCCGACAGGGTGGAATGAACACTGAAGCTTTCTTT. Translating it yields CASSLAPRQGGMNTEAFF.

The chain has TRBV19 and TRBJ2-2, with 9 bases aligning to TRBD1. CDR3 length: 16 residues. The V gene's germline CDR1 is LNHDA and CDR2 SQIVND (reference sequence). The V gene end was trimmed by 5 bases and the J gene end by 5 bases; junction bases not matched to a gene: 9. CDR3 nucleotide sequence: TGTGCCAGTAGTCCTGGACAGGGGCGAGGGACCGGGGAGCTGTTTTTT. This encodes CASSPGQGRGTGELFF. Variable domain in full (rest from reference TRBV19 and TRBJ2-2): DGGITQSPKYLFRKEGQNVTLSCEQNLNHDAMYWYRQDPGQGLRLIYYSQIVNDFQKGDIAEGYSVSREKKESFPLTVTSAQKNPTAFYLCASSPGQGRGTGELFFGEGSRLTVL.

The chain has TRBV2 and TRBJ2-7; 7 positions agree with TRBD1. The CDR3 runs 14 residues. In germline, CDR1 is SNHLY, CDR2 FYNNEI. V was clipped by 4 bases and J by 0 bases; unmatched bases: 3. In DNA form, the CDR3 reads TGTGCCAGCAGTGTGGGACAGAACTCCTACGAGCAGTACTTC. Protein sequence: CASSVGQNSYEQYF.

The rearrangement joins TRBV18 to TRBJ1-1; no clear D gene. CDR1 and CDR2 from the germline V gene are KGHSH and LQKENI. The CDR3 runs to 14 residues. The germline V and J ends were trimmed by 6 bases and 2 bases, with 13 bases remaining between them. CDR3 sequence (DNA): TGTGCCAGCTCCACCCTCGCGGAAAACACTGAAGCTTTCTTT. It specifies CASSTLAENTEAFF.

The CDR3 nucleotides are TGTGCCAGTAGTATAGGGCCCAATCCAAATCAGCCCCAGCATTTT. Protein: CASSIGPNPNQPQHF. The chain carries TRBV19 and TRBJ1-5; the D is unclear. CDR1 LNHDA and CDR2 SQIVND come from the germline V gene (reference sequence). Trimming cost V 1 base and J 4 bases, with 11 bases left between them. The CDR3 totals 15 residues.

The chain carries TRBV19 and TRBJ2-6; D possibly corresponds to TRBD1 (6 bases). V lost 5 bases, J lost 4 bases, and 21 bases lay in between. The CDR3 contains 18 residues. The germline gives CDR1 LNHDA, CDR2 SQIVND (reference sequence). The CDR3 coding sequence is TGTGCCAGTAGTTCCCCCGGGACAAACCATCCCGGGGCCAACGTCCTGACTTTC. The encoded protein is CASSSPGTNHPGANVLTF.

The CDR3 here is CASSQDLKGEETQYF. CDR3 sequence (DNA): TGTGCCAGCAGCCAAGATCTAAAGGGGGAAGAGACCCAGTACTTC. The genes are TRBV4-2 and TRBJ2-5, with a possible D match to TRBD1 (6 bases). Germline-derived CDR1 and CDR2 are LGHNA and YNFKEQ. CDR3 length: 15 amino acids. The ends were cut back, 0 bases at V and 3 bases at J, with 11 bases in the middle.

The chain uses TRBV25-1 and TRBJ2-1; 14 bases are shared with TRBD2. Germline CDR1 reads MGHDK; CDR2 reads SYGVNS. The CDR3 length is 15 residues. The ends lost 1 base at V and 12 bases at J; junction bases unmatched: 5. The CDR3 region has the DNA TGTGCCAGCAGTGAATCAGGACTAGCGGGGGGCGGGCAGTTCTTC. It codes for CASSESGLAGGGQFF.

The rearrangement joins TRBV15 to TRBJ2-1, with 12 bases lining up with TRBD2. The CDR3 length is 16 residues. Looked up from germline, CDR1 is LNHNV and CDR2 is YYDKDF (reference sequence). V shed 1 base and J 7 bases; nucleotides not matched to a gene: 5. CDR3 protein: CATSRGLAGGPNEQFF. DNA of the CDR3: TGTGCCACCAGCAGAGGCCTAGCGGGAGGGCCGAATGAGCAGTTCTTC. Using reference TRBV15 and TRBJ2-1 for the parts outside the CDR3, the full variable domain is DAMVIQNPRYQVTQFGKPVTLSCSQTLNHNVMYWYQQKSSQAPKLLFHYYDKDFNNEADTPDNFQSRRPNTSFCFLDIRSPGLGDTAMYLCATSRGLAGGPNEQFFGPGTRLTVL.

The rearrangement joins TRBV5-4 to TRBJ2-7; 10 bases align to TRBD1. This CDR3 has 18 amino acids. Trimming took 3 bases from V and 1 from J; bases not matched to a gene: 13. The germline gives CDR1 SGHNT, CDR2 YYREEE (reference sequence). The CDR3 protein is CASSWGGTGVFRSYEQYF. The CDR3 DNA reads TGTGCCAGCAGCTGGGGGGGGACAGGGGTATTCAGGTCCTACGAGCAGTACTTC.

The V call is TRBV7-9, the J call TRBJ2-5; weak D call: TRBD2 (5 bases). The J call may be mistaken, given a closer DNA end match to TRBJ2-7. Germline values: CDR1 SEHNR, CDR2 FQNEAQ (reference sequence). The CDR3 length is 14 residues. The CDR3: CASSPPGNPYEQYF. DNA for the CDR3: TGTGCCAGCAGCCCCCCGGGAAATCCCTACGAGCAGTACTTC.

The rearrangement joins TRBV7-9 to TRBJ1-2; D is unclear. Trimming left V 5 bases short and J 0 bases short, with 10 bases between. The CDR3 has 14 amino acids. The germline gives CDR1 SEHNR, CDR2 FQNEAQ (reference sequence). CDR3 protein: CASSLSGANYGYTF. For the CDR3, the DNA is TGTGCCAGCAGCCTTAGCGGGGCTAACTATGGCTACACCTTC.

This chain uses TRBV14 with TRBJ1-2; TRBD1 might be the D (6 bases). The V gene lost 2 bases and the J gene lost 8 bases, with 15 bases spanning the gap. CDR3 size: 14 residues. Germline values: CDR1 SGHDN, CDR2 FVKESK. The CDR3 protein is CASSQRGRGLGYTF. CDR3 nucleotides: TGTGCCAGCAGCCAACGCGGGAGGGGGTTAGGCTACACCTTC.

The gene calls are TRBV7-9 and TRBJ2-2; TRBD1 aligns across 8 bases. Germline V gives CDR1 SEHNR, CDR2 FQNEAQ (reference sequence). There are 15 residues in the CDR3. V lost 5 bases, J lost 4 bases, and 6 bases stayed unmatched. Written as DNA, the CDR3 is TGTGCCAGCAGCCTGACAGGGGTCGGCACCGGGGAGCTGTTTTTT. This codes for CASSLTGVGTGELFF.

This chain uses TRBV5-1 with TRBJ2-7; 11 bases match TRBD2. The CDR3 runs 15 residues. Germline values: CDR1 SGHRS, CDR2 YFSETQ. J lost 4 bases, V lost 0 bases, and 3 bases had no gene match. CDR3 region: CASSLAGTSGYEQYF. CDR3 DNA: TGCGCCAGCAGCTTGGCCGGGACTAGCGGTTACGAGCAGTACTTC.

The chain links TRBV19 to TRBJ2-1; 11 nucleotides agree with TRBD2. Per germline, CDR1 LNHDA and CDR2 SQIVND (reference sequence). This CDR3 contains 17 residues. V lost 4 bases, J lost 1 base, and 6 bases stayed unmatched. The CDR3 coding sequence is TGTGCCAGTAGTAGGGGACTAGCGGAGCGATCCTACAATGAGCAGTTCTTC. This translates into CASSRGLAERSYNEQFF. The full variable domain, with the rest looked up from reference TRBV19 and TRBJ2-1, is DGGITQSPKYLFRKEGQNVTLSCEQNLNHDAMYWYRQDPGQGLRLIYYSQIVNDFQKGDIAEGYSVSREKKESFPLTVTSAQKNPTAFYLCASSRGLAERSYNEQFFGPGTRLTVL.

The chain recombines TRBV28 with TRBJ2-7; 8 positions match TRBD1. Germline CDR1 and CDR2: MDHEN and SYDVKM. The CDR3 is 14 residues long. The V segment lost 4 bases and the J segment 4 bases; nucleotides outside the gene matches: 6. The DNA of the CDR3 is TGTGCCAGCAGTTGGGGGAGACAGGGGTACGAGCAGTACTTC. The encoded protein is CASSWGRQGYEQYF.